The 31 T cell receptor beta chains listed next were all sequenced from one sample in a study of blood T cell repertoires in COVID-19. Using immunoSEQ multiplex PCR, the repertoire was profiled, and TCRdb retains in-frame clones only, with some absent. The sample holds under 200,000 clones, approximately 91% seen once. The sequenced sample consisted of peripheral blood. The receptor set was obtained from a man aged 18 to 30 with acute or convalescent COVID-19.

The V call is TRBV9, the J call TRBJ2-3; 12 nucleotides align to TRBD2. From germline, CDR1 is SGDLS and CDR2 YYNGEE. CDR3 size: 18 residues. V shed 3 bases, J shed 0 bases, and the junction held 8 bases outside the gene matches. CDR3 coding DNA: TGTGCCAGCAGCGCCATCGGACTAGCGGGGCCGAGCACAGATACGCAGTATTTT. Its translation is CASSAIGLAGPSTDTQYF.

The chain employs TRBV6-6 and TRBJ2-1, with 11 bases matching TRBD2. The CDR3 sequence is 14 residues long. Germline V gene data show CDR1 as MNHNY and CDR2 as SVGAGI (reference sequence). Trimming at V came to 4 bases and at J to 7 bases, leaving 3 bases not matched to a gene. As DNA, the CDR3 is TGTGCCAGCAGTTCGGGACTAGCGGTAAATGAGCAGTTCTTC. Translating it yields CASSSGLAVNEQFF.

The V call is TRBV30, the J call TRBJ1-6, with D tentatively TRBD1 (5 bases). Trimming stripped 0 bases from V and 11 bases from J, with 11 bases between. The length of the CDR3 is 13 residues. Looked up from germline, CDR1 is GTSNPN and CDR2 is SVGIG (reference sequence). The CDR3 DNA reads as TGTGCCTGGAGTGTACAGGTATCAGCACCCCTCCACTTT. It is translated as CAWSVQVSAPLHF.

The V gene is TRBV6-4, the J gene TRBJ1-1; 10 bases are shared with TRBD1. The CDR3 consists of 13 residues. Unmatched junction bases numbered 3, after V lost 6 bases and J lost 5 bases. Germline V gives CDR1 MRHNA, CDR2 SNTAGT. CDR3 bases: TGTGCCAGCAGAGAGGACAGGGGGACTGAAGCTTTCTTT. Its protein is CASREDRGTEAFF.

This sequence joins TRBV19 and TRBJ1-1, with D possibly matching TRBD1 (6 bases). CDR3 size: 14 residues. Trimming took off 9 bases at V and 0 bases at J, with 14 bases between the two ends. From germline, CDR1 is LNHDA and CDR2 SQIVND (reference sequence). CDR3 in DNA: TGTGCCAGCACGGACAGACTTATGAACACTGAAGCTTTCTTT. Residues: CASTDRLMNTEAFF. The full variable domain, completed using reference TRBV19 and TRBJ1-1, is DGGITQSPKYLFRKEGQNVTLSCEQNLNHDAMYWYRQDPGQGLRLIYYSQIVNDFQKGDIAEGYSVSREKKESFPLTVTSAQKNPTAFYLCASTDRLMNTEAFFGQGTRLTVV.

This chain connects TRBV6-5 to TRBJ2-7; TRBD1 matches at 9 bases. The J segment lost 3 bases and the V segment lost 4 bases, leaving 10 bases of the junction unmatched. Germline V gives CDR1 MNHEY, CDR2 SVGAGI. This CDR3 region has 16 residues. The CDR3 sequence: CASSSTGGVTHYEQYF. CDR3 DNA: TGTGCCAGCAGTTCCACAGGGGGCGTCACCCACTACGAGCAGTACTTC.

This chain connects TRBV18 to TRBJ2-2; D is ambiguous. V was clipped by 0 bases and J by 5 bases, with 7 bases between them. Per germline, CDR1 KGHSH and CDR2 LQKENI. This CDR3 has 14 amino acids. This chain's CDR3 is CASSPPVRTGELFF. In DNA, the CDR3 is TGTGCCAGCTCACCACCCGTGAGGACCGGGGAGCTGTTTTTT.

The chain recombines TRBV19 with TRBJ2-2; 8 nucleotides match TRBD1. The junction had 3 bases not matched to a gene; V was cut back by 5 bases and J by 1 base. The CDR3 is 15 residues long. The germline gives CDR1 LNHDA, CDR2 SQIVND (reference sequence). CDR3 sequence reads: CASSLGTGNTGELFF. DNA of the CDR3: TGTGCCAGTAGTCTTGGGACAGGGAACACCGGGGAGCTGTTTTTT.

The chain has TRBV9 and TRBJ2-5; 8 nucleotides agree with TRBD1. The J segment lost 5 bases and the V segment lost 0 bases, leaving 9 bases of the junction unmatched. The CDR3 has 16 residues. Germline V gives CDR1 SGDLS, CDR2 YYNGEE. CDR3 DNA: TGTGCCAGCAGCGTAGCTGGACAGGGATTTCTGGAGACCCAGTACTTC. Residues: CASSVAGQGFLETQYF.

The rearrangement uses TRBV7-9 and TRBJ1-2; 8 bases agree with TRBD1. In germline, CDR1 is SEHNR, CDR2 FQNEAQ (reference sequence). Losses at the gene ends were 0 bases for V and 6 bases for J; bases not matched to a gene: 3. CDR3 length: 14 residues. The DNA of the CDR3 is TGTGCCAGCAGCTTAGCCGGACAGGGTGATGGCTACACCTTC. It is translated as CASSLAGQGDGYTF.

J is TRBJ2-3 and V is TRBV27; 10 nucleotides agree with TRBD2. Germline V CDR1 and CDR2: MNHEY, SMNVEV (reference sequence). The CDR3 is 16 residues long. V gave up 3 bases and J gave up 3 bases; unmatched junction bases: 6. CDR3 in DNA: TGTGCCAGCAGTTTGGTAGGACTAGCGGTAACAGATACGCAGTATTTT. It specifies CASSLVGLAVTDTQYF.

This sequence joins TRBV29-1 and TRBJ1-2, with D tentatively TRBD1 (6 bases). CDR3 length: 14 residues. V dropped 5 bases and J dropped 4 bases, with 17 bases sitting between them. The germline CDR1 and CDR2 sequences are SQVTM and ANQGSEA. CDR3 DNA: TGCAGCGTTTTCGAGGACAGATCGGGCTATGGCTACACCTTC. This translates into CSVFEDRSGYGYTF.

Notes on this clone: At one boundary the junction diverges from the germline segment, which might be a read error. V and J are TRBV19 and TRBJ1-5; 7 nucleotides align to TRBD1. Germline assignment: CDR1 LNHDA and CDR2 SQIVND (reference sequence). The CDR3 loop spans 17 amino acids. For the CDR3, the DNA is TGTGCCAGTACTATAGGCCGGGGACAGAGTATAGGTGAGCCCCAGCATTTT. Its protein product is CASTIGRGQSIGEPQHF.

The chain links TRBV15 to TRBJ2-3; TRBD1 aligns across 7 bases. Looked up from germline, CDR1 is LNHNV and CDR2 is YYDKDF (reference sequence). V lost 7 bases and J lost 0; bases outside the gene matches: 1. This CDR3 has 13 amino acids. Here the CDR3 DNA reads TGTGCCACCACGACAGGGAGCACAGATACGCAGTATTTT. This translates into CATTTGSTDTQYF.

A single count supports this clone. The V and J genes are TRBV2 and TRBJ1-6; 7 nucleotides line up with TRBD1. V lost 7 bases, J lost 7 bases, and 4 bases stayed unmatched. The germline CDR1 and CDR2 sequences are SNHLY and FYNNEI. CDR3 length equals 13 residues. In DNA, the CDR3 is TGTGCCAGCAATCAACAGGGGAATTCACCCCTCCACTTT. This sequence encodes CASNQQGNSPLHF.

The rearrangement uses TRBV7-6 and TRBJ1-6, with TRBD1 matching over 7 bases. The germline gives CDR1 SGHVS, CDR2 FNYEAQ. V was pared by 6 bases and J by 5 bases, with 7 bases of the junction left unmatched. The CDR3 length is 15 residues. CDR3 residues: CASSTGDSNNSPLHF. Here the CDR3 DNA reads TGTGCCAGCAGTACAGGGGACTCGAATAATTCACCCCTCCACTTT. Looking up the rest from reference TRBV7-6 and TRBJ1-6 gives the full variable domain: GAGVSQSPRYKVTKRGQDVALRCDPISGHVSLYWYRQALGQGPEFLTYFNYEAQQDKSGLPNDRFSAERPEGSISTLTIQRTEQRDSAMYRCASSTGDSNNSPLHFGNGTRLTVT.

This chain connects TRBV19 to TRBJ2-1; no clear D. Germline CDR1 reads LNHDA; CDR2 reads SQIVND (reference sequence). V lost 6 bases to trimming and J lost 0 bases, with 12 bases between them. The CDR3 has 15 residues. The CDR3 protein is CASSSVSSSYNEQFF. CDR3 sequence (DNA): TGTGCCAGTAGCTCCGTTAGTAGCTCCTACAATGAGCAGTTCTTC.

The V and J genes are TRBV19 and TRBJ1-2, with D unresolved. Germline values: CDR1 LNHDA, CDR2 SQIVND (reference sequence). The V gene lost 2 bases and the J gene lost 4 bases, with 8 bases spanning the gap. This CDR3 has 13 amino acids. This chain's CDR3 is CASSIYGFYGYTF. The CDR3 nucleotides are TGTGCCAGTAGTATATACGGGTTCTATGGCTACACCTTC. Full variable domain (missing parts from reference TRBV19 and TRBJ1-2): DGGITQSPKYLFRKEGQNVTLSCEQNLNHDAMYWYRQDPGQGLRLIYYSQIVNDFQKGDIAEGYSVSREKKESFPLTVTSAQKNPTAFYLCASSIYGFYGYTFGSGTRLTVV.

This rearrangement joins TRBV29-1 to TRBJ1-1; 8 nucleotides match TRBD1. Germline assignment: CDR1 SQVTM and CDR2 ANQGSEA. The CDR3 spans 17 residues. V lost 0 bases to trimming and J lost 4 bases; unmatched junction nucleotides: 13. The CDR3 region has the DNA TGCAGCGTTGAAGATCTAGACAGGGGCGCGGTAGGCACTGAAGCTTTCTTT. Translated: CSVEDLDRGAVGTEAFF.

V is TRBV3-1 (or the pseudogene TRBV3-2) and J is TRBJ1-5; D not certain. Germline lookup yields CDR1 LGHDT and CDR2 YNNKEL (reference sequence). The CDR3 extends over 15 amino acids. With 2 bases removed from V and 1 base from J, the gap between germline ends came to 9 bases. The CDR3 reads CASSQRGVSNQPQHF. The DNA of the CDR3 is TGTGCCAGCAGCCAACGCGGGGTAAGCAATCAGCCCCAGCATTTT.

The chain employs TRBV5-6 and TRBJ2-5, with D possibly TRBD1 on 6 matching bases. V was shortened by 0 bases and J by 2 bases, with 14 bases between the two germline ends. The CDR3 sequence is 16 residues long. The V gene's germline CDR1 is SGHDT and CDR2 YYEEEE. The chain's CDR3 is CASSLEFRGNQETQYF. In nucleotides, the CDR3 is TGTGCCAGCAGCTTGGAGTTCAGGGGTAATCAAGAGACCCAGTACTTC.

This chain joins TRBV12-3 or TRBV12-4 and TRBJ1-2; D uncertain. Trimming left V 6 bases short and J 8 bases short, with 16 bases between. This CDR3 contains 13 residues. Written as DNA, the CDR3 is TGTGCCAGCAGCTTCAGCGTTAACAAGGGCTACACCTTC. Translated: CASSFSVNKGYTF.

This clone was found a few times. The V and J genes are TRBV19 and TRBJ2-2, with TRBD1 matching over 10 bases. Germline trimming cut 6 bases from V and 4 bases from J; bases unmatched to any gene: 11. Germline assignment: CDR1 LNHDA and CDR2 SQIVND (reference sequence). The CDR3 is made up of 17 amino acids. The DNA for the CDR3 is TGTGCCAGTAGCCCCTTCTCGGGACAGGGGAGCACCGGGGAGCTGTTTTTT. As protein: CASSPFSGQGSTGELFF.

The chain links TRBV27 to TRBJ1-3, with no clear D. The CDR3 is 13 residues long. Germline CDR1 MNHEY, CDR2 SMNVEV (reference sequence). With 6 bases removed from V and 1 base from J, the gap between germline ends came to 7 bases. CDR3 sequence (DNA): TGTGCCAGCAGGGGCAGGTCTGGAAACACCATATATTTT. Its translation: CASRGRSGNTIYF.

This chain connects TRBV19 to TRBJ1-6; 7 nucleotides line up with TRBD1. Germline values: CDR1 LNHDA, CDR2 SQIVND (reference sequence). V lost 5 bases, J lost 8 bases, and 6 bases stayed unmatched. There are 14 residues in the CDR3. The CDR3 region has the DNA TGTGCCAGTAGTCTAAGGGGGACAGATTCACCCCTCCACTTT. Translation gives CASSLRGTDSPLHF.

The V call is TRBV4-1, the J call TRBJ1-3, with a tentative D call TRBD1 (5 bases). The CDR3 loop spans 16 amino acids. Germline CDR1 reads MGHRA; CDR2 reads YSYEKL. V lost 3 bases and J lost 0, with 12 bases in between. CDR3 amino acids: CASSHPGGGSGNTIYF. CDR3 DNA: TGCGCCAGCAGCCATCCAGGCGGGGGCTCTGGAAACACCATATATTTT.

The chain is built from TRBV11-2 and TRBJ1-2; unclear D gene. Germline-derived CDR1 and CDR2 are SGHAT and FQNNGV. Trimming removed 5 bases from V and 4 bases from J, with 17 bases in between. There are 15 residues in the CDR3. The CDR3 coding sequence is TGTGCCAGCAGCCCCCAGACTAAGGTGCCCTATGGCTACACCTTC. Amino acids: CASSPQTKVPYGYTF.

This chain joins TRBV9 and TRBJ2-2; 7 bases line up with TRBD1. The germline CDR1 and CDR2 sequences are SGDLS and YYNGEE. J lost 7 bases, V lost 7 bases, and 10 bases had no gene match. The CDR3 totals 14 residues. CDR3 sequence (DNA): TGTGCCAGCGGATTGACGCAGGGGGACGGGGAGCTGTTTTTT. This sequence encodes CASGLTQGDGELFF.

The chain is built from TRBV24-1 and TRBJ2-3; 10 bases are a match to TRBD2. Germline assignment: CDR1 KGHDR and CDR2 SFDVKD. Germline trimming cut 4 bases from V and 0 bases from J; bases unmatched to any gene: 3. The CDR3 is made up of 16 amino acids. CDR3 loop: CATSDWTSGSTDTQYF. DNA of the CDR3: TGTGCCACCAGTGACTGGACTAGCGGCAGCACAGATACGCAGTATTTT.

This clone was recorded once. The V call is TRBV6-4, the J call TRBJ1-1, with 7 positions matching TRBD1. Germline CDR1 MRHNA, CDR2 SNTAGT. CDR3 length equals 13 residues. With V trimmed by 4 bases and J by 8 bases, 7 bases remained unmatched. CDR3 DNA sequence: TGTGCCAGCAGTGGCGGGACAGCGGAGGAAGCTTTCTTT. Residues: CASSGGTAEEAFF.

Only a few counts were recorded for this clone. The chain is built from TRBV24-1 and TRBJ2-1; the match to TRBD2 covers 7 bases. The germline CDR1 and CDR2 sequences are KGHDR and SFDVKD. Losses at the gene ends were 5 bases for V and 8 bases for J; bases not matched to a gene: 5. This CDR3 contains 13 residues. CDR3 in DNA: TGTGCCACCAGTGCCCCAGGGAGGGATGAGCAGTTCTTC. Translating it yields CATSAPGRDEQFF.